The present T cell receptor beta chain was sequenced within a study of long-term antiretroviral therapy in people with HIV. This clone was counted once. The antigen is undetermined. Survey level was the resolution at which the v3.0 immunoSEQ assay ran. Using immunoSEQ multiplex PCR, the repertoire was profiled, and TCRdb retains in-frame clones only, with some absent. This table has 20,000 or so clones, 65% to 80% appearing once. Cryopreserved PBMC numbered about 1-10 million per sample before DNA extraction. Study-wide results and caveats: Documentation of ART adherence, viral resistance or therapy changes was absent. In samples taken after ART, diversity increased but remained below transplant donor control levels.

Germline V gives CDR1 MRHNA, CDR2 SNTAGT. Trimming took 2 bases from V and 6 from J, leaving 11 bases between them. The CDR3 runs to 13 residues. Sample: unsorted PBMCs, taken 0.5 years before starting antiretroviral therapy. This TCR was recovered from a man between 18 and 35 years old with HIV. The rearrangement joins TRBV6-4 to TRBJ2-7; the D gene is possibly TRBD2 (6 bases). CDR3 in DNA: TGTGCCAGCAGTGACGGGGAGGCGGGCGAGCAGTACTTC. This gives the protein CASSDGEAGEQYF.